This T cell receptor (beta chain) was captured by sequencing in a study of cytomegalovirus exposure and HLA in healthy donors. Though nominally healthy at sampling, donors likely had unrecorded immune exposures. Study results and limitations: In an earlier analysis, productive rearrangement rates for most beta V segments clustered near 90% or 30%.

Use of 60 Vbeta and 13 Jbeta primers characterized the PCR. Assay used: immunoSEQ multiplex PCR; TCRdb lists only in-frame clones, some missing. Of about 94,000 clones listed, over 50% are singletons. This clone has only a few counts. As yet, its antigen is unknown. The clonotype comes from a young man in good health and CMV-seronegative. Sequenced input: PBMCs.

CDR3 region: CASSLTLADVHEQYF. The DNA for the CDR3 is TGTGCCAGCAGCTTAACACTAGCAGATGTCCACGAGCAGTACTTC. The V and J genes are TRBV7-3 and TRBJ2-7; the D gene is possibly TRBD2 (6 bases). The CDR3 spans 15 residues. Germline lookup yields CDR1 SGHTA and CDR2 FQGTGA. Deletions cut 0 bases from V and 5 bases from J, with 14 bases between.